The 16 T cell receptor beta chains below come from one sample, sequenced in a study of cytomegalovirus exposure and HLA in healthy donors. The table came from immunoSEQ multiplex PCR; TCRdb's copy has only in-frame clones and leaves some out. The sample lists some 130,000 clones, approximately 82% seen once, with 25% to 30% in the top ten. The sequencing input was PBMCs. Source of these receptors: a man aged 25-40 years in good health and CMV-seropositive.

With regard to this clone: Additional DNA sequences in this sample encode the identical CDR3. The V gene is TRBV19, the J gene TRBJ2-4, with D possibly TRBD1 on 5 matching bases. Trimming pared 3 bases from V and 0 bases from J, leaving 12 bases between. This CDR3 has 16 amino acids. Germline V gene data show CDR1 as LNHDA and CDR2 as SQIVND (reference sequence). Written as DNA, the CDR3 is TGTGCCAGTAGTATTACAGGCCCTTTAGCCAAAAACATTCAGTACTTC. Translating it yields CASSITGPLAKNIQYF.

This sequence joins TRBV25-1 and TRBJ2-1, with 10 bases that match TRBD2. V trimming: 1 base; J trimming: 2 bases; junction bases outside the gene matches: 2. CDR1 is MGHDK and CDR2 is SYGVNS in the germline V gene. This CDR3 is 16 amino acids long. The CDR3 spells CASSELAGGAYNEQFF. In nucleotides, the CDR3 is TGTGCCAGCAGTGAATTAGCGGGGGGTGCCTACAATGAGCAGTTCTTC.

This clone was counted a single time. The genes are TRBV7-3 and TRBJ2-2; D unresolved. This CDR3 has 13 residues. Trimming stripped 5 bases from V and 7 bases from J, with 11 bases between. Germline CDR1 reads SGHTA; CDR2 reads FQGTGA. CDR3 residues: CASSGTGYGELFF. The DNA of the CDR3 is TGTGCCAGCAGCGGAACGGGTTACGGGGAGCTGTTTTTT.

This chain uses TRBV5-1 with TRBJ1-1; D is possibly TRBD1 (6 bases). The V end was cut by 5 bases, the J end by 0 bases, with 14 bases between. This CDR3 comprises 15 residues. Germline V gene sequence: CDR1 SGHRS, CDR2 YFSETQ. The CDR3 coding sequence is TGCGCCAGCAGTGTAGCCCCAGGGGTGAACACTGAAGCTTTCTTT. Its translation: CASSVAPGVNTEAFF.

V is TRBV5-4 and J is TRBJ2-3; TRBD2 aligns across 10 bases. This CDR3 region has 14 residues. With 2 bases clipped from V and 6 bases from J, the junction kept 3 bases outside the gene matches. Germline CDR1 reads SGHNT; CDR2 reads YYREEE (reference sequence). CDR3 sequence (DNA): TGTGCCAGCAGCTTAAGCGGGAGGGAGGATACGCAGTATTTT. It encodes CASSLSGREDTQYF.

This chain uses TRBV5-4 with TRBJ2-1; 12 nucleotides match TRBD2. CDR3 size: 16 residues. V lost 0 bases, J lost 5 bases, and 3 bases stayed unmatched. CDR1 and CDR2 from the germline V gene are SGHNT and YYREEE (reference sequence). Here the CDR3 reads CASSLAGLAGNNEQFF. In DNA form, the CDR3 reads TGTGCCAGCAGCTTGGCGGGACTAGCGGGCAACAATGAGCAGTTCTTC.

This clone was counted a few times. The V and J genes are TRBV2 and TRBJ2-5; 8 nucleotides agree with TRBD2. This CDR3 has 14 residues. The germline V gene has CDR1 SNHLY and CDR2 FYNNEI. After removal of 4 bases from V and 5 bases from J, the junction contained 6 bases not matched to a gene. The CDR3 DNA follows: TGTGCCAGCAGTGTCAGGCTAGCGGGCGAGACCCAGTACTTC. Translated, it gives CASSVRLAGETQYF.

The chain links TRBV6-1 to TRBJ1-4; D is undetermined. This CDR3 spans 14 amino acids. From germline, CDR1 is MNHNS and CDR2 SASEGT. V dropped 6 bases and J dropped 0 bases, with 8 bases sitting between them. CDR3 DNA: TGTGCCAGCAGGATAGTTGCAACTAATGAAAAACTGTTTTTT. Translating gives CASRIVATNEKLFF.

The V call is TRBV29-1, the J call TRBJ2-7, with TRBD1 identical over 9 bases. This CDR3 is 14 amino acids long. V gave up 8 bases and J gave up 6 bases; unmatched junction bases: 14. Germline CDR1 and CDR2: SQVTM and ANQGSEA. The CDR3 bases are TGCAGCATCACAGGGACAGGGCCAAGAAGCGAGCAGTACTTC. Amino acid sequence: CSITGTGPRSEQYF.

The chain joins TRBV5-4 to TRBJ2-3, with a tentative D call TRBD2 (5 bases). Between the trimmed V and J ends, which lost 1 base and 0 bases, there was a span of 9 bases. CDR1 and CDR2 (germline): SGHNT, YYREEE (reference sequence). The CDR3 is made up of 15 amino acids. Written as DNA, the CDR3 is TGTGCCAGCAGCTTGTGGGAGAGTAGCACAGATACGCAGTATTTT. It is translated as CASSLWESSTDTQYF.

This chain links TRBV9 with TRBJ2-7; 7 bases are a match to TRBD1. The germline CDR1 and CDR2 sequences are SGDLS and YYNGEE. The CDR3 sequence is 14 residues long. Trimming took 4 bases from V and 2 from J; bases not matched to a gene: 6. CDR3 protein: CASSTTGDPYEQYF. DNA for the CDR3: TGTGCCAGCAGCACAACAGGGGACCCCTACGAGCAGTACTTC. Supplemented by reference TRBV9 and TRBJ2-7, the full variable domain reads DSGVTQTPKHLITATGQRVTLRCSPRSGDLSVYWYQQSLDQGLQFLIQYYNGEERAKGNILERFSAQQFPDLHSELNLSSLELGDSALYFCASSTTGDPYEQYFGPGTRLTVT.

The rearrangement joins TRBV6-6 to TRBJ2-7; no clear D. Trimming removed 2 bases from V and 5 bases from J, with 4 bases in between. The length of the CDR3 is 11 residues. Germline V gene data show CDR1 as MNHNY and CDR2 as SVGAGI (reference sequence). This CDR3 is CASSYADEQYF. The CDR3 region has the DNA TGTGCCAGCAGTTACGCGGACGAGCAGTACTTC.

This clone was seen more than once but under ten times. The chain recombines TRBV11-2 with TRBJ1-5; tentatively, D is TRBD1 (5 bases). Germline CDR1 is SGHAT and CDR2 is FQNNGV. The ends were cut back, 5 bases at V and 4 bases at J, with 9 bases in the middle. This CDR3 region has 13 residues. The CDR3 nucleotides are TGTGCCAGCAGCATCGACAGAAATCAGCCCCAGCATTTT. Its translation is CASSIDRNQPQHF.

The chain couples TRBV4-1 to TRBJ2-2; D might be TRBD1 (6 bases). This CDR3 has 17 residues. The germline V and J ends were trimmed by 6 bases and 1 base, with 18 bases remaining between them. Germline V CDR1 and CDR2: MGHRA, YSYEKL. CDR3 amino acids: CASRSPPRGGNTGELFF. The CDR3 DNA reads TGCGCCAGCAGATCGCCCCCCAGGGGTGGGAACACCGGGGAGCTGTTTTTT.

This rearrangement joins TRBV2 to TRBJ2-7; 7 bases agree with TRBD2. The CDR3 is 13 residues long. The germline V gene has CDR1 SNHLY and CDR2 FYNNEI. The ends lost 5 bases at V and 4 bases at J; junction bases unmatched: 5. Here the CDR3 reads CASSIGLEYEQYF. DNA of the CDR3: TGTGCCAGCAGTATTGGACTAGAATACGAGCAGTACTTC.

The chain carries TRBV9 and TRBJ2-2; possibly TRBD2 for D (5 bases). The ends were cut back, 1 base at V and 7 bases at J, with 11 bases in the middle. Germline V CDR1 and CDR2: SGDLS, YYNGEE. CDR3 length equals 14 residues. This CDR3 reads CASSVFSVYGELFF. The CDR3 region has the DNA TGTGCCAGCAGCGTATTTAGCGTTTACGGGGAGCTGTTTTTT.